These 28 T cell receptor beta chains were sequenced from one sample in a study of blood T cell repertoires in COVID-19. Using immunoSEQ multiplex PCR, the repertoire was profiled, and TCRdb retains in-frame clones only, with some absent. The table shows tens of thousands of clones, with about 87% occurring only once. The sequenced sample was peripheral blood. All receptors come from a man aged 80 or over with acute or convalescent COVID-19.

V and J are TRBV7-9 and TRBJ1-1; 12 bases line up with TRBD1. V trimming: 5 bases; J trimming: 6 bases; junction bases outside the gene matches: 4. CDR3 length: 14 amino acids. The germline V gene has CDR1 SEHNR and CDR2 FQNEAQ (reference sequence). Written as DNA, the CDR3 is TGTGCCAGCAGCGTAGGGACAGGGGGCCCTGAAGCTTTCTTT. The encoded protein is CASSVGTGGPEAFF.

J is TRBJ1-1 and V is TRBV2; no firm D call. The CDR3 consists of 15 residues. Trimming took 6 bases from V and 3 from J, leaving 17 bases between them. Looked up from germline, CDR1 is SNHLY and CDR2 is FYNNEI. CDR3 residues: CASRIESLSDTEAFF. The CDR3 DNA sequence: TGTGCCAGCAGGATAGAGAGCCTCTCCGACACTGAAGCTTTCTTT.

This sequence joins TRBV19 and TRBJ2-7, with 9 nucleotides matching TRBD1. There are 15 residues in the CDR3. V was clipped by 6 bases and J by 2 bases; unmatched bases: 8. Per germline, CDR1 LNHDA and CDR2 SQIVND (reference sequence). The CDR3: CASSHGTGRTYEQYF. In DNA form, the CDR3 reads TGTGCCAGTAGCCATGGGACAGGGAGAACCTACGAGCAGTACTTC. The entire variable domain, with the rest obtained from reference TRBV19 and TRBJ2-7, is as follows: DGGITQSPKYLFRKEGQNVTLSCEQNLNHDAMYWYRQDPGQGLRLIYYSQIVNDFQKGDIAEGYSVSREKKESFPLTVTSAQKNPTAFYLCASSHGTGRTYEQYFGPGTRLTVT.

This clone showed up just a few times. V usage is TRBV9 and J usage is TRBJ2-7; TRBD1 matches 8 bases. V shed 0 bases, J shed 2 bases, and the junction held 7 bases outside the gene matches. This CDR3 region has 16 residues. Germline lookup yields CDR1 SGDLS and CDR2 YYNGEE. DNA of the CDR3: TGTGCCAGCAGCGTAGACGCGGGACAGGACGCCTACGAGCAGTACTTC. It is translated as CASSVDAGQDAYEQYF.

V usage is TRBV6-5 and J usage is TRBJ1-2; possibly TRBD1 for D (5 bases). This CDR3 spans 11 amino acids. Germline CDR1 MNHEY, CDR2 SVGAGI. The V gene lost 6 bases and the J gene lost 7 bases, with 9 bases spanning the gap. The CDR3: CASSPGIGYTF. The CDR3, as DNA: TGTGCCAGCAGCCCAGGGATTGGCTACACCTTC.

The CDR3 is CASSFRGEETQYF. The CDR3 DNA follows: TGTGCCAGCAGCTTCAGGGGAGAAGAGACCCAGTACTTC. The chain links TRBV5-4 to TRBJ2-5, with D maybe TRBD1 (6 bases). The CDR3 runs 13 residues. V gave up 2 bases and J gave up 3 bases, with 8 bases separating them. Germline V gives CDR1 SGHNT, CDR2 YYREEE (reference sequence).

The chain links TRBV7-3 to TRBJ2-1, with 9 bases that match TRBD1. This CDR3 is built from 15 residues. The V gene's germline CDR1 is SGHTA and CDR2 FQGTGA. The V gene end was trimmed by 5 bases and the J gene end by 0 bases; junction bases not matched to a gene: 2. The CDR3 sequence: CASSPDRGSYNEQFF. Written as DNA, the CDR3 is TGTGCCAGCAGCCCGGACAGGGGCTCCTACAATGAGCAGTTCTTC.

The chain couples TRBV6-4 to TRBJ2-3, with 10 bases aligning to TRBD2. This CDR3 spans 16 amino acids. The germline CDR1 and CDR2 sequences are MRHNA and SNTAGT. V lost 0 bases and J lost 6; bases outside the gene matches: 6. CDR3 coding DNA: TGTGCCAGCAGTGACTCGCCTAGCGGGGGCTGGGATACGCAGTATTTT. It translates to CASSDSPSGGWDTQYF.

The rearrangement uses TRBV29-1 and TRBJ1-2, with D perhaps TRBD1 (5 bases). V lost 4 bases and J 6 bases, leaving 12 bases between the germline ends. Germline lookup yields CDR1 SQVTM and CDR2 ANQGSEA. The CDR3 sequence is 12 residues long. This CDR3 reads CSVVSGPDGYTF. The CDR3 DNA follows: TGCAGCGTTGTCTCAGGGCCTGATGGCTACACCTTC. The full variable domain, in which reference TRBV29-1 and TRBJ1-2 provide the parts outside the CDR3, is SAVISQKPSRDICQRGTSLTIQCQVDSQVTMMFWYRQQPGQSLTLIATANQGSEATYESGFVIDKFPISRPNLTFSTLTVSNMSPEDSSIYLCSVVSGPDGYTFGSGTRLTVV.

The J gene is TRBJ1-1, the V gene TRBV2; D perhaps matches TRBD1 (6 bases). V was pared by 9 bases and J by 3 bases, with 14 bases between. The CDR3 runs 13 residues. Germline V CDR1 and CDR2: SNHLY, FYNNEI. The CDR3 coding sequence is TGTGCCAGTGCCAGGGGCTCAGACACTGAAGCTTTCTTT. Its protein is CASARGSDTEAFF.

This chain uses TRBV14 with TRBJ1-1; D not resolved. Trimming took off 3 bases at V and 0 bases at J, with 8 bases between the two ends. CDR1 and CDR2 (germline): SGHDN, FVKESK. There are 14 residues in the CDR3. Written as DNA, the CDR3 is TGTGCCAGCAGCCAGCTCTTAGTGAACACTGAAGCTTTCTTT. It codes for CASSQLLVNTEAFF. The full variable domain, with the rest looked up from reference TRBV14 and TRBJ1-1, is EAGVTQFPSHSVIEKGQTVTLRCDPISGHDNLYWYRRVMGKEIKFLLHFVKESKQDESGMPNNRFLAERTGGTYSTLKVQPAELEDSGVYFCASSQLLVNTEAFFGQGTRLTVV.

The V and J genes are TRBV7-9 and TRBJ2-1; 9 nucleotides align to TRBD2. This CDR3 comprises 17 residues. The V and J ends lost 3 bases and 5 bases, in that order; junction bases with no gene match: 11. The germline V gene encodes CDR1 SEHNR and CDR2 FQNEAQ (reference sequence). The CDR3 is CASSFPMRLAVHNEQFF. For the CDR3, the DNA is TGTGCCAGCAGCTTCCCCATGAGACTAGCGGTACACAATGAGCAGTTCTTC.

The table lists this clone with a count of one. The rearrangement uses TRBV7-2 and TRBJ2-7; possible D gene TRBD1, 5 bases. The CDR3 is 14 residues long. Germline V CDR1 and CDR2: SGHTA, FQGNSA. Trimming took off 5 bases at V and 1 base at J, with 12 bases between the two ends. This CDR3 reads CASSRVTVSYEQYF. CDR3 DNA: TGTGCCAGCAGCCGCGTGACAGTATCCTACGAGCAGTACTTC.

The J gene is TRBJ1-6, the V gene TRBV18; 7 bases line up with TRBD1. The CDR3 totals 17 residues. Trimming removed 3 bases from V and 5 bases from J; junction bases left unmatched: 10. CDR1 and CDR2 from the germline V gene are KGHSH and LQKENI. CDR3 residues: CASSPTTGRRNNSPLHF. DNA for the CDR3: TGTGCCAGCTCACCCACGACAGGGCGGAGGAATAATTCACCCCTCCACTTT.

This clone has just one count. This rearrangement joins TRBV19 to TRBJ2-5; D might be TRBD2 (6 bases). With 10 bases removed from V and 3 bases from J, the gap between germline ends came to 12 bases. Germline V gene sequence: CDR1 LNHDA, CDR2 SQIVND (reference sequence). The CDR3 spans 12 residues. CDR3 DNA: TGTGCCACGGGGGTTGCGGAAGAGACCCAGTACTTC. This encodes CATGVAEETQYF.

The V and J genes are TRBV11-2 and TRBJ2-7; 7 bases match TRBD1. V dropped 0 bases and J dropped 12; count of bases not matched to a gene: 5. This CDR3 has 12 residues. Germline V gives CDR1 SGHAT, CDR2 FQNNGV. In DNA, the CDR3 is TGTGCCAGCAGCTTAGACAGGGGGAGAACGTACTTC. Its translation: CASSLDRGRTYF.

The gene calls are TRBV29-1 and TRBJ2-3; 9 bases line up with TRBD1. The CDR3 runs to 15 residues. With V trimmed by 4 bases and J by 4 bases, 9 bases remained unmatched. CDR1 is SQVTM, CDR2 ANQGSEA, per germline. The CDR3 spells CSVGRDRVPADTQYF. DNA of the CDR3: TGCAGCGTTGGCCGGGACAGGGTGCCCGCAGATACGCAGTATTTT.

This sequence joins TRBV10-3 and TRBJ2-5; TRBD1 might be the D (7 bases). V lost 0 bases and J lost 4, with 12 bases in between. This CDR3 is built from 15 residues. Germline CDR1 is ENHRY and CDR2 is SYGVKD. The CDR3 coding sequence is TGTGCCATCAGTGAGTCGAACAGGGGAGGAGAGACCCAGTACTTC. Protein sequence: CAISESNRGGETQYF.

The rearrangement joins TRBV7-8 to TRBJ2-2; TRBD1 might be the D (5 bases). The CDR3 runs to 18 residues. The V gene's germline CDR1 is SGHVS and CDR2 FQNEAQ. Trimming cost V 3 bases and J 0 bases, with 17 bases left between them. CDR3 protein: CASSFLGPSTANTGELFF. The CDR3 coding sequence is TGTGCCAGCAGCTTCCTGGGGCCGTCGACAGCGAACACCGGGGAGCTGTTTTTT.

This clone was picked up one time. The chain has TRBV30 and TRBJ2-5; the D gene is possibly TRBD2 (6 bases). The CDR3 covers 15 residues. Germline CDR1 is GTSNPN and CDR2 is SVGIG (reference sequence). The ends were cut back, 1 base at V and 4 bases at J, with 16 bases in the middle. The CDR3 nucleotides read TGTGCCTGGAGTGGCGGGCGGGACCTCGGAGAGACCCAGTACTTC. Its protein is CAWSGGRDLGETQYF. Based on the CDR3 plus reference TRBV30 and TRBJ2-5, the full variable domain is SQTIHQWPATLVQPVGSPLSLECTVEGTSNPNLYWYRQAAGRGLQLLFYSVGIGQISSEVPQNLSASRPQDRQFILSSKKLLLSDSGFYLCAWSGGRDLGETQYFGPGTRLLVL.

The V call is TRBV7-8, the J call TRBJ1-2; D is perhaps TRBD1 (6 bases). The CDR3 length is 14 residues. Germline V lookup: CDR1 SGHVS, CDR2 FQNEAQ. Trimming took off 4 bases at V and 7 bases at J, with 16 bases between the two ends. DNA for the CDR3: TGTGCCAGCAGCTGGGGGCCCTCGACAGCTGGCTACACCTTC. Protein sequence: CASSWGPSTAGYTF.

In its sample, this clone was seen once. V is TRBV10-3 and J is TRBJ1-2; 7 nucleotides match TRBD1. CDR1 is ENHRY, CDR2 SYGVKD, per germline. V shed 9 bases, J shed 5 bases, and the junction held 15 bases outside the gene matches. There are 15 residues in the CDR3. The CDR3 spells CAIRDSALNLYGYTF. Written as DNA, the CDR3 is TGTGCCATTCGGGACAGCGCATTAAACCTTTATGGCTACACCTTC.

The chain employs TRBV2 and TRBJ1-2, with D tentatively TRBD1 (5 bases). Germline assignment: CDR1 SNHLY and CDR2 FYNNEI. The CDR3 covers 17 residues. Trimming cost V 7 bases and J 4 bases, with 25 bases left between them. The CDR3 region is CASIREAGAWDGYGYTF. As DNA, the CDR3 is TGTGCCAGCATCAGGGAGGCCGGAGCATGGGACGGCTATGGCTACACCTTC.

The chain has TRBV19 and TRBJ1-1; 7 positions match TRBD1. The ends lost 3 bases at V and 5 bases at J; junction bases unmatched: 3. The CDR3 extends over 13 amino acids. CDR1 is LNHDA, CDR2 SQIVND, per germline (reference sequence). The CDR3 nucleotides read TGTGCCAGTAGTATCGACAGGGTGACTGAAGCTTTCTTT. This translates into CASSIDRVTEAFF. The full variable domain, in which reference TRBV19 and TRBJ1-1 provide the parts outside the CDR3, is DGGITQSPKYLFRKEGQNVTLSCEQNLNHDAMYWYRQDPGQGLRLIYYSQIVNDFQKGDIAEGYSVSREKKESFPLTVTSAQKNPTAFYLCASSIDRVTEAFFGQGTRLTVV.

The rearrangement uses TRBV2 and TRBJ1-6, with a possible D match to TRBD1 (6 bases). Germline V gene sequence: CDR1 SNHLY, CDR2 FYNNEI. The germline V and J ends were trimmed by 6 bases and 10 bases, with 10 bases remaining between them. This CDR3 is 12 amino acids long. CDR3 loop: CASSLGHSPLHF. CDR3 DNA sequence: TGTGCCAGCAGCTTGGGACACTCACCCCTCCACTTT.

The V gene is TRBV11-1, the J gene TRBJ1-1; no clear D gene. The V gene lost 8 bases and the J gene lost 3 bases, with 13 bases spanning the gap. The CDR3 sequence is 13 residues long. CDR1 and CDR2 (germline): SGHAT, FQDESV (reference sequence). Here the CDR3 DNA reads TGTGCCAGCCGGGTTGTCCAAGACACTGAAGCTTTCTTT. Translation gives CASRVVQDTEAFF. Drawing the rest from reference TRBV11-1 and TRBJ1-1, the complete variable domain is EAEVAQSPRYKITEKSQAVAFWCDPISGHATLYWYRQILGQGPELLVQFQDESVVDDSQLPKDRFSAERLKGVDSTLKIQPAELGDSAMYLCASRVVQDTEAFFGQGTRLTVV.

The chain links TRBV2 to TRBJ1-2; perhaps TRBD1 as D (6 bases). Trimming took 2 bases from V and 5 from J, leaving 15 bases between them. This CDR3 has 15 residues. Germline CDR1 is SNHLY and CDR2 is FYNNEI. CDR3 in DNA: TGTGCCAGCAGTGAAAGAGGGGGTGGAGTTTATGGCTACACCTTC. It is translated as CASSERGGGVYGYTF.

CDR3 in DNA: TGTGCCAGCAGTGAGACCGGGCCCGGGGGACAGGCTTTCTTT. This gives the protein CASSETGPGGQAFF. This chain joins TRBV6-4 and TRBJ1-1; 7 positions match TRBD1. V gave up 3 bases and J gave up 11 bases; unmatched junction bases: 12. This CDR3 spans 14 amino acids. The germline V gene has CDR1 MRHNA and CDR2 SNTAGT.